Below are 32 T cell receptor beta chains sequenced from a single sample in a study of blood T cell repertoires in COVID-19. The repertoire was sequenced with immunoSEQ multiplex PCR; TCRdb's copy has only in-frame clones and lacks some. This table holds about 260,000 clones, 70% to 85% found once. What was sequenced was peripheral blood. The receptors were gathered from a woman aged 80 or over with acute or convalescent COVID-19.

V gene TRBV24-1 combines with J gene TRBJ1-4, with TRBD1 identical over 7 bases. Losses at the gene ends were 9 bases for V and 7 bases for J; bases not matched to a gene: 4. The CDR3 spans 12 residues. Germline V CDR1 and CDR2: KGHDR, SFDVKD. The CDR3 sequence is CATQGQSEKLFF. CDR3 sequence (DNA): TGTGCCACCCAGGGACAGAGTGAAAAACTGTTTTTT.

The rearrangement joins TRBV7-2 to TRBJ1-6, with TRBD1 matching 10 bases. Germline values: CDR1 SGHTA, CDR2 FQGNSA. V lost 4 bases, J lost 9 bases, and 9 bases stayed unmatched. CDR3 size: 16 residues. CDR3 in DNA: TGTGCCAGCAGCTCCGGGACAGGGGTGGCCACTTCACCCCTCCACTTT. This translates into CASSSGTGVATSPLHF.

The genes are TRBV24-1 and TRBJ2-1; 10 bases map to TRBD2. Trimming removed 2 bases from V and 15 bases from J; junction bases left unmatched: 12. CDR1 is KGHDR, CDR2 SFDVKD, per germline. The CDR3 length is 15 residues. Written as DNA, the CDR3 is TGTGCCACCAGTGATTGGGGACTAGCGAGTCGAGGCATGTTCTTC. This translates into CATSDWGLASRGMFF.

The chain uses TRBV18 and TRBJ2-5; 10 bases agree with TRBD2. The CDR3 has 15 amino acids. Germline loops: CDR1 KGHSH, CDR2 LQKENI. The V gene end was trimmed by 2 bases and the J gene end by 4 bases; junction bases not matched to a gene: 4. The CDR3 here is CASSPGASGGETQYF. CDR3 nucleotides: TGTGCCAGCTCACCAGGGGCTAGCGGGGGAGAGACCCAGTACTTC.

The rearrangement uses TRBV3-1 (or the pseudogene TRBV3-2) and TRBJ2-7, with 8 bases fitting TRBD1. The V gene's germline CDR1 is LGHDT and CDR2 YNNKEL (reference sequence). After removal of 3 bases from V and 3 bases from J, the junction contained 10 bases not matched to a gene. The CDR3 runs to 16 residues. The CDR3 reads CASSQGDRWALYEQYF. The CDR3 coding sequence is TGTGCCAGCAGCCAGGGGGACAGGTGGGCGCTCTACGAGCAGTACTTC.

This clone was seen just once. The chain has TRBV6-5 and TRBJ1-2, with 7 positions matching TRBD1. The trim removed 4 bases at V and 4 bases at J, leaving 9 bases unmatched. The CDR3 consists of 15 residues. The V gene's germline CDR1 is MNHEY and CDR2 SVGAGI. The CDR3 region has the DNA TGTGCCAGCAGTTTACAGGGGCCAGGGGGCTATGGCTACACCTTC. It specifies CASSLQGPGGYGYTF.

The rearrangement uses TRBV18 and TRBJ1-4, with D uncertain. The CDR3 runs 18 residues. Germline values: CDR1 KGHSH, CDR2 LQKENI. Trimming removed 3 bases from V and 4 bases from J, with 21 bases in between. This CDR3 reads CASSPVFDIRRDNEKLFF. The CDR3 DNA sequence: TGTGCCAGCTCACCGGTTTTCGACATTCGCAGAGATAATGAAAAACTGTTTTTT.

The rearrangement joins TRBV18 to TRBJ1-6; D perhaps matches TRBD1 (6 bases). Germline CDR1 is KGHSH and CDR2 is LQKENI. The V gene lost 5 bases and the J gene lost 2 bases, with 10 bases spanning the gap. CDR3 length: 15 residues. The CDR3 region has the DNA TGTGCCAGCTCAAGGACAGAAACCTATAATTCACCCCTCCACTTT. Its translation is CASSRTETYNSPLHF. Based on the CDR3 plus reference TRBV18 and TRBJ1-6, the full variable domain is NAGVMQNPRHLVRRRGQEARLRCSPMKGHSHVYWYRQLPEEGLKFMVYLQKENIIDESGMPKERFSAEFPKEGPSILRIQQVVRGDSAAYFCASSRTETYNSPLHFGNGTRLTVT.

The CDR3 sequence: CATSDFRTGEGYTF. Here the CDR3 DNA reads TGTGCCACCAGTGATTTCCGGACAGGGGAAGGCTACACCTTC. The V gene is TRBV24-1, the J gene TRBJ1-2; 9 bases align to TRBD1. The CDR3 is made up of 14 amino acids. The V segment lost 1 base and the J segment 8 bases; nucleotides outside the gene matches: 4. Germline CDR1 KGHDR, CDR2 SFDVKD.

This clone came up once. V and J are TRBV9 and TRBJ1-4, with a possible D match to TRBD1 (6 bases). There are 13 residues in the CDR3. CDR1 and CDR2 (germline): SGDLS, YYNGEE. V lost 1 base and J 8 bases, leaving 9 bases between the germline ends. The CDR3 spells CASSVQGNEKLFF. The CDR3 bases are TGTGCCAGCAGCGTACAGGGGAACGAAAAACTGTTTTTT.

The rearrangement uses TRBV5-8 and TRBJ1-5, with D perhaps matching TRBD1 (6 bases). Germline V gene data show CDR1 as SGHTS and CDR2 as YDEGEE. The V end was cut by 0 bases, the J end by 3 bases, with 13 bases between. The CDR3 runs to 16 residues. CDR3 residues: CASSLGGLRINQPQHF. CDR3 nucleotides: TGTGCCAGCAGCTTGGGGGGGCTGCGTATCAATCAGCCCCAGCATTTT.

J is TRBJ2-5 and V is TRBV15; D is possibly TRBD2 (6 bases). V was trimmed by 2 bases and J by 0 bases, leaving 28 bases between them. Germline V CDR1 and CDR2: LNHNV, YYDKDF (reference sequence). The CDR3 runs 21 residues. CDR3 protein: CATSRPAGSYIGGKYQETQYF. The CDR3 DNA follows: TGTGCCACCAGCAGACCCGCGGGTAGTTATATCGGCGGGAAGTACCAAGAGACCCAGTACTTC.

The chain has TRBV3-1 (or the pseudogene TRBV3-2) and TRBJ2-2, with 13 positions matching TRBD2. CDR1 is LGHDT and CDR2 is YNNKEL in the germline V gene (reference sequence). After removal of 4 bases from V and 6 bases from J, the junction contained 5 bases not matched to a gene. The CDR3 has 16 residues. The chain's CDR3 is CASSLRGLAGSGELFF. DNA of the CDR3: TGTGCCAGCAGCCTTCGGGGACTAGCGGGATCCGGGGAGCTGTTTTTT.

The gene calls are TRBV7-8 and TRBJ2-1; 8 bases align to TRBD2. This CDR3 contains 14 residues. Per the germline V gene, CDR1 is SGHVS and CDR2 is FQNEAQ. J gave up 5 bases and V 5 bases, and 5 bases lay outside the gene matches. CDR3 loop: CASSPRTSHNEQFF. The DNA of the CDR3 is TGTGCCAGCAGCCCGAGGACTAGCCACAATGAGCAGTTCTTC.

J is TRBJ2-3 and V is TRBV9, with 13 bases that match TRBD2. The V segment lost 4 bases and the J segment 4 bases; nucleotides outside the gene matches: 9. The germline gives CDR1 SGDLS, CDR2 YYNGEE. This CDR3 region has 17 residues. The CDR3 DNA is TGTGCCAGCAGCTCAACTAGCGGGGGGGCAAGGGCAGATACGCAGTATTTT. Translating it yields CASSSTSGGARADTQYF.

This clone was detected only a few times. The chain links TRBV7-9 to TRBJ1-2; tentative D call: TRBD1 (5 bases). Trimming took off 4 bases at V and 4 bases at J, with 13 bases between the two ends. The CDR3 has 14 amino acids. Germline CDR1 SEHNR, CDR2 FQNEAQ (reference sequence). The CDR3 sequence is CASSSETVFYGYTF. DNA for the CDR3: TGTGCCAGCAGCTCCGAGACAGTCTTCTATGGCTACACCTTC.

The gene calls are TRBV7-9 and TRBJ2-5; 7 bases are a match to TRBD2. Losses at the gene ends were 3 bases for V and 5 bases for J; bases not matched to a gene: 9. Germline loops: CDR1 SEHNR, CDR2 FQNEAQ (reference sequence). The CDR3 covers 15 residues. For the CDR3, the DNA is TGTGCCAGCAGCTTGACGACTAGCCCCCACGAGACCCAGTACTTC. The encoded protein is CASSLTTSPHETQYF.

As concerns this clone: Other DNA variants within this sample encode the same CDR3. The CDR3 sequence is CASSSMTGPYYEQYF. DNA for the CDR3: TGCGCCAGCAGCTCAATGACAGGACCTTACTATGAGCAGTACTTC. The chain has TRBV5-1 and TRBJ2-7, with D possibly being TRBD1 (6 bases). CDR3 length equals 15 residues. CDR1 is SGHRS, CDR2 YFSETQ, per germline. Trimming stripped 3 bases from V and 7 bases from J, with 20 bases between.

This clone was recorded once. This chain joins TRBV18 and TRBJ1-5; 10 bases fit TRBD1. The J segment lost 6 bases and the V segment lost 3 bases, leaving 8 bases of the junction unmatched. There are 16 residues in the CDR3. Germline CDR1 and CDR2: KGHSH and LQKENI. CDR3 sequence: CASSPTRTGGAQPQHF. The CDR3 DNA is TGTGCCAGCTCACCTACTCGGACAGGGGGAGCTCAGCCCCAGCATTTT.

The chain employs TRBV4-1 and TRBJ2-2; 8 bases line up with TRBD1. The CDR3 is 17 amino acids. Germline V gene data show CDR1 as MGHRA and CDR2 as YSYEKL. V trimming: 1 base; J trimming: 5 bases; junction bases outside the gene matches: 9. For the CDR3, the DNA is TGCGCCAGCAGCCAAGTTAGAGGACAGGGAAATACCGGGGAGCTGTTTTTT. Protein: CASSQVRGQGNTGELFF.

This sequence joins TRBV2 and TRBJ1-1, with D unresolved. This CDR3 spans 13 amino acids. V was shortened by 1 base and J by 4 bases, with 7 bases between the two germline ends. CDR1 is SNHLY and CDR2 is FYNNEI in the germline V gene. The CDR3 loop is CASSEVEGTEAFF. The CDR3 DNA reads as TGTGCCAGCAGTGAAGTCGAGGGCACTGAAGCTTTCTTT.

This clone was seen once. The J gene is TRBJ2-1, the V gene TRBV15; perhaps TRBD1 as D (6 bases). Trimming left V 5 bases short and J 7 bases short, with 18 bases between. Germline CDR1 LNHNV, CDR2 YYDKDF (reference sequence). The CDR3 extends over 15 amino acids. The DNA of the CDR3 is TGTGCCACCAGCCCTCAAGGGGGTACGCGGAATGAGCAGTTCTTC. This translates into CATSPQGGTRNEQFF.

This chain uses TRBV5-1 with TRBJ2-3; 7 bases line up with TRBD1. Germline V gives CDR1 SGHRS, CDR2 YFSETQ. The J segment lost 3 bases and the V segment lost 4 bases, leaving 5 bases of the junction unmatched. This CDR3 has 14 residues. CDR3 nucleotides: TGCGCCAGCAGCCAGGGACAGCGGACAGATACGCAGTATTTT. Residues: CASSQGQRTDTQYF.

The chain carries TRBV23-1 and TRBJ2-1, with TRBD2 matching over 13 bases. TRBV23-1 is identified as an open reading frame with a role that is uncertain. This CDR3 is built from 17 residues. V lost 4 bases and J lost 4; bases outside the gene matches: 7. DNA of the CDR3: TGCGCCAGCAGTCCGCGGACTAGCGGGAGAATATACAATGAGCAGTTCTTC. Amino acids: CASSPRTSGRIYNEQFF.

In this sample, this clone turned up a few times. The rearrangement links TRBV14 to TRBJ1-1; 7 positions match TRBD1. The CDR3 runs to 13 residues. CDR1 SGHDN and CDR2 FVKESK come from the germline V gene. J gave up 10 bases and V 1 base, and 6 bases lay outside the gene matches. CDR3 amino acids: CASSQGQGRRAFF. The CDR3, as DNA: TGTGCCAGCAGCCAAGGACAGGGTAGACGAGCTTTCTTT. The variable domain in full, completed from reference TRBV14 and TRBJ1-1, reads EAGVTQFPSHSVIEKGQTVTLRCDPISGHDNLYWYRRVMGKEIKFLLHFVKESKQDESGMPNNRFLAERTGGTYSTLKVQPAELEDSGVYFCASSQGQGRRAFFGQGTRLTVV.

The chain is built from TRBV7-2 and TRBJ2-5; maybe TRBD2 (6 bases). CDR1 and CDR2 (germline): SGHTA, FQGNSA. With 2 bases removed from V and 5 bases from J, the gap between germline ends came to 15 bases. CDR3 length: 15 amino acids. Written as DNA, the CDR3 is TGTGCCAGCAGCTTACTCGGGGGAGTTGCTGAGACCCAGTACTTC. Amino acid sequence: CASSLLGGVAETQYF.

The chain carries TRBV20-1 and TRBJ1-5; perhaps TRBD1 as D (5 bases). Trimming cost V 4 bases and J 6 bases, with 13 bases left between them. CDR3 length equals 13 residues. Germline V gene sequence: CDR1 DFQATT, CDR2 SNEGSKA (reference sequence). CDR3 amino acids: CSANEGRGQPQHF. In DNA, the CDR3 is TGCAGTGCTAATGAGGGGAGGGGTCAGCCCCAGCATTTT.

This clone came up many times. The CDR3 here is CTSSQDTGQAVGNTIYF. Here the CDR3 DNA reads TGCACCAGCAGCCAAGATACAGGACAAGCAGTCGGAAACACCATATATTTT. The genes are TRBV1 and TRBJ1-3; whether TRBD1, the table's D call, matches the DNA was not checked. TRBV1 is deemed a pseudogene. CDR3 size: 17 residues.

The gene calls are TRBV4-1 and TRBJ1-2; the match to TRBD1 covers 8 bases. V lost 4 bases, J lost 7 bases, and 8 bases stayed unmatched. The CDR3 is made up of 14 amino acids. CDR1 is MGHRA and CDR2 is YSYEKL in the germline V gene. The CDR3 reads CASSRGQGVFGYTF. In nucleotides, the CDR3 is TGCGCCAGCAGCCGCGGACAGGGAGTTTTTGGCTACACCTTC.

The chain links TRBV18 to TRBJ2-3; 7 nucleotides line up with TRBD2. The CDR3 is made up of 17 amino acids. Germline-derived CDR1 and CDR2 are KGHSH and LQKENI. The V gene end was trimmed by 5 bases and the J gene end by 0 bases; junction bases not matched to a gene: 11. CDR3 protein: CASSSLPGTTSTDTQYF. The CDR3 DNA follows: TGTGCCAGCTCATCGCTTCCCGGGACTACAAGCACAGATACGCAGTATTTT.

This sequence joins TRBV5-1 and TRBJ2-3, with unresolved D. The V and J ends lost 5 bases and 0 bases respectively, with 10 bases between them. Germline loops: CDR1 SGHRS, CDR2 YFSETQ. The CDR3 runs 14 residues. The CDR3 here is CASRSESSTDTQYF. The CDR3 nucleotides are TGCGCCAGCAGATCGGAGTCTAGCACAGATACGCAGTATTTT.

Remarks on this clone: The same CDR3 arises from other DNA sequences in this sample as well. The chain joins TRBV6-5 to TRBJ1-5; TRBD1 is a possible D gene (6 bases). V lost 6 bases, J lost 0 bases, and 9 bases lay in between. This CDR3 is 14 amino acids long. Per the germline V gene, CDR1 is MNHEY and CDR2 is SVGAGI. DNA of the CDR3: TGTGCCAGCAGGGACAGACATAGCAATCAGCCCCAGCATTTT. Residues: CASRDRHSNQPQHF.